This T cell receptor (beta chain) was sequenced for a study of T-cell memory formation after mild COVID-19. Overall study: Largely, the TCR clusters proved donor specific. Study outcomes and limitations: Researchers found some responding clones in pre-infection memory, a sign that cross-reactive memory joined. For contracting clones, CD4+ ones sat mainly in CM and EM, CD8+ in EMRA. Second-wave clones reaching peak frequency on day 37 lacked confirmed SARS-CoV-2 specificity.

Using its own MiXCR run on the 5' RACE reads, TCRdb lists one record per CDR3 protein. Found here are around 370,000 distinct CDR3 sequences, more than 20% of them singletons; the top ten hold roughly an eighth. To note about this clonotype: Its antigen is not known.

This CDR3 is built from 13 residues. Germline values: CDR1 MGHDK, CDR2 SYGVNS. Trimming took off 0 bases at V and 4 bases at J, with 7 bases between the two ends. The chain employs TRBV25-1 and TRBJ2-7; D gene unclear. The origin of this receptor is an adult woman who had mild COVID-19 (a few samples of this study predate the infection). Cell type and time point are not known. Sequencing was carried out using PBMCs or a T cell subset sorted from them (not recorded which). The CDR3 region has the DNA TGTGCCAGCAGTGAATACAATGCGTACGAGCAGTACTTC. The encoded protein is CASSEYNAYEQYF.